Below are 7 T cell receptor beta chains sequenced from a single sample in a study of cytomegalovirus exposure and HLA in healthy donors. Primers: 60 Vbeta forward and 13 Jbeta reverse. Generated by immunoSEQ multiplex PCR, the TCRdb table keeps only in-frame clones and is missing some. The sample includes 55,000 to 65,000 clones, approximately 80% of them seen just once. The sequencing input was PBMCs. The origin of the receptors is a male donor in good health and CMV-seronegative.

The chain is built from TRBV30 and TRBJ1-1; 7 bases are shared with TRBD1. The V and J ends lost 2 bases and 8 bases, in that order; junction bases with no gene match: 11. In germline, CDR1 is GTSNPN, CDR2 SVGIG (reference sequence). CDR3 length: 14 residues. CDR3: CAWSPDRASPEAFF. Here the CDR3 DNA reads TGTGCCTGGAGTCCTGACAGGGCCTCCCCGGAAGCTTTCTTT.

J is TRBJ1-2 and V is TRBV2; D is ambiguous. V was shortened by 5 bases and J by 1 base, with 8 bases between the two germline ends. This CDR3 has 13 residues. Germline values: CDR1 SNHLY, CDR2 FYNNEI. CDR3 sequence reads: CASSLRHNYGYTF. CDR3 sequence (DNA): TGTGCCAGCAGTCTCAGACATAACTATGGCTACACCTTC.

The rearrangement uses TRBV6-1 and TRBJ1-2; TRBD1 agrees at 9 bases. This CDR3 has 15 amino acids. Trimming cost V 6 bases and J 4 bases; bases outside gene matches: 9. The germline gives CDR1 MNHNS, CDR2 SASEGT. The CDR3 protein is CASSERTGEFYGYTF. The CDR3 DNA sequence: TGTGCCAGCAGCGAGAGGACAGGGGAATTCTATGGCTACACCTTC.

This chain joins TRBV10-3 and TRBJ1-1; D not resolved. V dropped 2 bases and J dropped 1 base, with 8 bases sitting between them. This CDR3 contains 14 residues. Germline CDR1 and CDR2: ENHRY and SYGVKD. The CDR3 DNA reads TGTGCCATCAGTGAGCCCTTAGAGAACACTGAAGCTTTCTTT. It yields the protein CAISEPLENTEAFF.

This sequence joins TRBV19 and TRBJ2-5; D is ambiguous. V lost 5 bases, J lost 7 bases, and 8 bases lay in between. The germline gives CDR1 LNHDA, CDR2 SQIVND (reference sequence). The CDR3 has 11 amino acids. CDR3 coding DNA: TGTGCCAGTAGTGCCGGTGGGACCCAGTACTTC. Protein sequence: CASSAGGTQYF.

The chain carries TRBV27 and TRBJ2-7, with TRBD1 identical over 11 bases. The V and J ends lost 4 bases and 1 base, in that order; junction bases with no gene match: 9. This CDR3 has 17 amino acids. From germline, CDR1 is MNHEY and CDR2 SMNVEV (reference sequence). CDR3 amino acids: CASSYTLGQGASYEQYF. The CDR3 DNA follows: TGTGCCAGCAGTTATACCCTCGGACAGGGGGCATCCTACGAGCAGTACTTC.

For the CDR3, the DNA is TGTGCCAGCAGTATCGGGACAGGGGACAACAATGAGCAGTTCTTC. It yields the protein CASSIGTGDNNEQFF. This rearrangement joins TRBV6-4 to TRBJ2-1, with 10 bases lining up with TRBD1. CDR3 length: 15 amino acids. V shed 5 bases and J 5 bases; nucleotides not matched to a gene: 6. Looked up from germline, CDR1 is MRHNA and CDR2 is SNTAGT.